The T cell receptor beta chain described here comes from a study of T-cell memory formation after mild COVID-19 (dated by TCRdb to about 2021). At the level of the whole study: TCR sequence clusters from the two donors were found to be largely donor specific. In a couple of donors, T-cell clones that expanded and contracted after mild COVID-19 were followed by sequencing TCRalpha and TCRbeta repertoires longitudinally. Two young, previously healthy adult volunteers made up the cohort, one male and one female.

Including the terminal cysteine and phenylalanine, the CDR3 comprises 16 residues. The sequence is cut down to CDR3 DNA, 48 bases in frame from base 1. The CDR1 and CDR2 encoded by the germline V gene are MGHDK and SYGVNS. Relative to germline, V is 1 base shorter and J is 0 bases shorter, with 12 bases between their ends. This sample was sequenced with an Illumina NovaSeq 6000. Using 5'RACE with constant-segment primers, TCRalpha and TCRbeta cDNA libraries were constructed, with sample barcodes and unique molecular identifiers added in the process. RNA was extracted from every sample with Trizol reagent. The libraries were amplified in two PCR steps, and the second step added a second sample barcode and Illumina TruSeq adapters. The libraries were sequenced on an Illumina NovaSeq using 2 x 150 bp paired-end reads. In the source study's methods: Demultiplexing of reads and collapsing into UMI-guided consensus sequences were performed with migec v1.2.7. Using mixcr v2.1.11, UMI consensuses were aligned to TRA and TRB V and J templates and then assembled into clonotypes. Expanded or contracted clonotypes were those called significant by both edgeR and NoisET, with noise models trained on biological replicates. For edgeR calls, the cutoffs were a false discovery rate-adjusted p below 0.01 and a log2 fold-change threshold of 1. As an exploratory analysis of dynamics, PCA with hierarchical clustering was applied to max-normalized trajectories of the 1000 most abundant clonotypes. Separately sequenced CD4+ and CD8+ repertoires were used to assign the CD4 or CD8 phenotype of responding clones. The public sequencing data were trimmed at Q25 with fastp and processed into clonotypes with MiXCR by TCRdb, which kept only in-frame beta chains. Each entry merges the rows of one CDR3 protein and shows their most common DNA and genes. It is TCRdb's table, rather than the study itself, that gives the V and J calls and clone size. This sample holds 40,000 to 60,000 distinct CDR3 sequences; roughly a quarter were observed only once. About 39% of the sample goes to the ten largest clones.

This clonotype was detected only a few times. Its specific antigen is unknown. No per-base quality is available; no much larger clone lies one base away. PBMCs were isolated by Ficoll-Paque density gradient centrifugation. What the study reported, not specific to this receptor: The detection of some responding clones in pre-infection memory suggests that pre-existing cross-reactive memory T cells joined the SARS-CoV-2 response. SARS-CoV-2 specificity of the second-wave clones peaking on day 37 was not confirmed. Clones that contracted from day 15 to 85 showed balanced CD4/CD8 phenotypes, whereas a second wave of clones that expanded from day 15 to 37 leaned towards CD4+. Only a couple of mild cases were covered in the study, and larger cohorts including severe cases with pre-infection samples were considered necessary. Contracting CD4+ clones were found mainly in CM and EM memory subsets, while CD8+ clones were enriched in EMRA.

The sequenced material came from PBMCs or a T cell subset sorted from them (not recorded which). This clonotype was obtained from a young man who had mild COVID-19 (a few samples of this study predate the infection). The sample titles of this study are shuffled in the database, so cell type and time point are left out; the donor was told from shared clones. The chain links TRBV25-1 with TRBJ2-5; TRBD1 might be the D gene, on 5 matching bases. Here the CDR3 is given as CASSESRTSDQETQYF. The base sequence is TGTGCCAGCAGTGAATCGCGGACATCCGACCAAGAGACCCAGTACTTC.